One T cell receptor beta chain is described in this entry. The antigen is unknown. The data originate from a study of post-analysis software for immune sequencing data. Germline V gives CDR1 DFQATT, CDR2 SNEGSKA (reference sequence). The V and J ends lost 6 bases and 4 bases respectively, with 21 bases between them. The CDR3 runs to 15 residues. TCR beta cDNA libraries included unique molecular identifiers. TCRdb passed the PCR reads through MiXCR, listing each CDR3 protein once. The table has about 820,000 distinct CDR3 sequences, approximately 57% seen once. Points from the study as a whole: There were five TRBV segments more frequent in patients than controls, and TRBV5-6, TRBV5-1 and TRBV20-1 were among them.

This rearrangement joins TRBV20-1 to TRBJ2-5; a possible D gene is TRBD1 (5 bases). Sequenced material: blood. This clonotype was obtained from a girl aged 10 to 17 with multiple sclerosis. CDR3 loop: CSAPRRTPTGETQYF. The CDR3 DNA is TGCAGTGCACCTCGTAGGACACCGACCGGAGAGACCCAGTACTTC.